Following are 3 T cell receptor beta chains from one sample sequenced in a study of CD8+ T cells in alopecia areata. Once RNA had been extracted, it was reverse transcribed into cDNA to act as the sequencing template. Profiling relied on immunoSEQ multiplex PCR, and the TCRdb table lists in-frame clones only, not all of them. Listed here are approximately 300,000 clones without any singletons, the top ten holding around 1.2%. Cells from pooled cutaneous lymph nodes were sorted by CD4, CD8alpha, NKG2D, NKG2ACE and other markers. The sequenced sample consisted of CD4+ T cells sorted from a lymph node. The receptors were sampled from a C3H/HeJ mouse with alopecia areata. For this mouse line, the MHC haplotype is H2-k.

With respect to this clone: Mouse gene names apply. The sequence runs out 4 residues before the end of the CDR3; the remainder is reconstructed from the germline J gene. The V gene is TRBV4, the J gene TRBJ2-2; D is unclear. This CDR3 is 14 amino acids long. The V gene lost 4 bases and the J gene lost 0 bases, with 6 bases spanning the gap. Germline CDR1 LGHDT, CDR2 YNNKQL (reference sequence). The CDR3 here is CASSLQANTGQLYF. The DNA read from the CDR3 is TGTGCCAGCAGCTTACAAGCAAACACCGGG.

This clone showed up just a few times. Germline and genes here are mouse. The CDR3 end lies 4 residues beyond the end of the read and is filled in from the germline J gene. This chain links TRBV1 with TRBJ2-7; perhaps TRBD1 as D (6 bases). The CDR3 is 16 amino acids. Trimming shortened V by 2 bases and J by 0 bases, and 14 bases separated the two germline ends. Germline-derived CDR1 and CDR2 are NSQYPW and LRSPGD (reference sequence). The CDR3 sequence: CTCSAQGPRSSYEQYF. Incomplete CDR3 DNA: TGCACCTGCAGTGCACAGGGGCCCAGGAGCTCCTAT.

On this clone itself: Any gene name here is a mouse gene name. The CDR3 end falls 4 residues outside the read, so it is completed with the germline J gene. Other DNA sequences from this sample encode an identical CDR3 as well. The chain links TRBV13-2 to TRBJ2-5, with a weak D call TRBD1 (5 bases). The CDR3 runs 13 residues. The germline CDR1 and CDR2 sequences are NNHNN and SYGAGS (reference sequence). CDR3 DNA (partial): TGTGCCAGCGGTGATGGGACAAAAGAC. This codes for CASGDGTKD. The whole CDR3 sequence is CASGDGTKDTQYF.